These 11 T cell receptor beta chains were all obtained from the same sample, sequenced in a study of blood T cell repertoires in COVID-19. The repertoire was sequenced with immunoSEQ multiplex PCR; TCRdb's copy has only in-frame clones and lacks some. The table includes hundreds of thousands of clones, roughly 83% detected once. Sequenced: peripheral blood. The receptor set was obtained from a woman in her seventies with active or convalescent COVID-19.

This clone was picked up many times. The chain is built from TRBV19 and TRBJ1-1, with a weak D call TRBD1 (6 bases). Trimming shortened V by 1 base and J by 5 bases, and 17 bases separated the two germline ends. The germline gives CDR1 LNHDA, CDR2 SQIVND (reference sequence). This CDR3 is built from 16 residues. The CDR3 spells CASSIVLQIQGTEAFF. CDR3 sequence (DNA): TGTGCCAGTAGTATAGTGCTTCAGATTCAGGGGACTGAAGCTTTCTTT. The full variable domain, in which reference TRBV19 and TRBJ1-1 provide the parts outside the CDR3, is DGGITQSPKYLFRKEGQNVTLSCEQNLNHDAMYWYRQDPGQGLRLIYYSQIVNDFQKGDIAEGYSVSREKKESFPLTVTSAQKNPTAFYLCASSIVLQIQGTEAFFGQGTRLTVV.

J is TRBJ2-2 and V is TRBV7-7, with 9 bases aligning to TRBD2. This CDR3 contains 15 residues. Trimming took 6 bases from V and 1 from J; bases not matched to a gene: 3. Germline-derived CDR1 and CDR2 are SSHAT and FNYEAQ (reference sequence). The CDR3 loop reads CASRVAGENTGELFF. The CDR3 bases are TGTGCCAGCAGGGTAGCGGGAGAGAACACCGGGGAGCTGTTTTTT.

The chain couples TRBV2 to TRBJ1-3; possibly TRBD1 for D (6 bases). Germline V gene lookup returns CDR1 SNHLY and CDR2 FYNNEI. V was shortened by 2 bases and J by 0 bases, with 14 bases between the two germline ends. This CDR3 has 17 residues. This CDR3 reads CASSERGGGFSGNTIYF. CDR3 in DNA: TGTGCCAGCAGTGAAAGAGGGGGTGGATTCTCTGGAAACACCATATATTTT.

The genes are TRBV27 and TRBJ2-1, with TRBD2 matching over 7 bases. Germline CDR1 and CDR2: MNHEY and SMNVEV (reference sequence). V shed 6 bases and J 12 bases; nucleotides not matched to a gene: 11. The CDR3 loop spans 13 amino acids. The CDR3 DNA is TGTGCCAGCAGCCCGCGGGAGCCCCCGGGGCAGTTCTTC. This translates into CASSPREPPGQFF.

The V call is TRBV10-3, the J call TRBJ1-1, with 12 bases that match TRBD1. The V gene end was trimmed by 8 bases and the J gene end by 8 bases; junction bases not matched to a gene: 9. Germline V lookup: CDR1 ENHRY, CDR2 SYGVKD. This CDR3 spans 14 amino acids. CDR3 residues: CAIRGQGAGLEAFF. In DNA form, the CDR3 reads TGTGCCATCCGGGGACAGGGGGCTGGGCTGGAAGCTTTCTTT.

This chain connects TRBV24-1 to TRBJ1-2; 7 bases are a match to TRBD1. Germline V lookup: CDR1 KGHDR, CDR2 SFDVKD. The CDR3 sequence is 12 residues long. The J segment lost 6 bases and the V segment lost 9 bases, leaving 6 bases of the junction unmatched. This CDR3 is CATHTDRDGYTF. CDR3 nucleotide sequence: TGTGCCACCCACACAGACAGGGATGGCTACACCTTC.

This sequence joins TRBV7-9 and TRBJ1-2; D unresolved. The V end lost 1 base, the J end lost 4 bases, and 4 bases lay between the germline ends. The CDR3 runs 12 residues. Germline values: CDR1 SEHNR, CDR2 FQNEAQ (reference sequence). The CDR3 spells CASSLGVYGYTF. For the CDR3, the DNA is TGTGCCAGCAGCTTAGGAGTCTATGGCTACACCTTC. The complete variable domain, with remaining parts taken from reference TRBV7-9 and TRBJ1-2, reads DTGVSQNPRHKITKRGQNVTFRCDPISEHNRLYWYRQTLGQGPEFLTYFQNEAQLEKSRLLSDRFSAERPKGSFSTLEIQRTEQGDSAMYLCASSLGVYGYTFGSGTRLTVV.

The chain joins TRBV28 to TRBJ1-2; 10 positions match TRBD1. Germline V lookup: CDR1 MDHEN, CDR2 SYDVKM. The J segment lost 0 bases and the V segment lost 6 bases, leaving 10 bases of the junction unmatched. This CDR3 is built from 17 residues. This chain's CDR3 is CASRGTGVMFSNYGYTF. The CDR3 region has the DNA TGTGCCAGCAGGGGGACAGGGGTTATGTTTTCTAACTATGGCTACACCTTC.

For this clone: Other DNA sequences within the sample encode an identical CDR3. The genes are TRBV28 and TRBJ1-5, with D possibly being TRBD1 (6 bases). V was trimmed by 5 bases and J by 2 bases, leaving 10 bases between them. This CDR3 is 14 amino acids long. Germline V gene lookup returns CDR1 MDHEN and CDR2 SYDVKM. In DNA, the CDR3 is TGTGCCAGCAGTCTCCCAGGGGGCAATCAGCCCCAGCATTTT. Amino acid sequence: CASSLPGGNQPQHF.

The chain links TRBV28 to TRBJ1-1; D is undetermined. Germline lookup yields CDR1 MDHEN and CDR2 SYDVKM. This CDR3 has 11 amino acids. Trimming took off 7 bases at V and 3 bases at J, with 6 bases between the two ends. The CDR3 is CASTLDTEAFF. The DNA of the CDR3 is TGTGCCAGCACCCTTGACACTGAAGCTTTCTTT.

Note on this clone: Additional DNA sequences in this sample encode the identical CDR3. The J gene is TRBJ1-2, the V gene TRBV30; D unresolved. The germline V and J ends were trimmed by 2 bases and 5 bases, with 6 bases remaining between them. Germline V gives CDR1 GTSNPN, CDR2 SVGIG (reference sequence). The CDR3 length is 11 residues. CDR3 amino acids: CAWSTGYGYTF. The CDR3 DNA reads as TGTGCCTGGAGTACCGGTTATGGCTACACCTTC.